These 27 T cell receptor beta chains were sequenced from one sample in a study of blood T cell repertoires in COVID-19. Profiled with immunoSEQ multiplex PCR; TCRdb holds only in-frame clones, not every one. The table has 140,000 to 150,000 clones, more than 65% seen once. The sequenced sample consisted of peripheral blood. These receptors originate from a man in his sixties with active or convalescent COVID-19.

This chain connects TRBV11-3 to TRBJ1-1; TRBD1 agrees at 9 bases. Germline CDR1 and CDR2: SGHNT and YENEEA. CDR3 length equals 14 residues. With V trimmed by 4 bases and J by 4 bases, 4 bases remained unmatched. DNA for the CDR3: TGTGCCAGCAGCTATAAGGACAGGGGCACTGAAGCTTTCTTT. Its protein product is CASSYKDRGTEAFF.

V usage is TRBV5-6 and J usage is TRBJ2-5; D gene unclear. V lost 1 base and J lost 5, with 15 bases in between. Germline CDR1 reads SGHDT; CDR2 reads YYEEEE. The CDR3 sequence is 15 residues long. DNA of the CDR3: TGTGCCAGCAGCTTGCGGGTTTTGGGTGGGGAGACCCAGTACTTC. Protein product: CASSLRVLGGETQYF.

The chain carries TRBV5-1 and TRBJ2-2; 12 positions agree with TRBD2. The CDR3 contains 16 residues. Germline V gene lookup returns CDR1 SGHRS and CDR2 YFSETQ. Losses at the gene ends were 2 bases for V and 1 base for J; bases not matched to a gene: 0. CDR3 in DNA: TGCGCCAGCAGCTTACTAGCGGGAGGGAACACCGGGGAGCTGTTTTTT. This encodes CASSLLAGGNTGELFF.

The chain carries TRBV19 and TRBJ1-1; perhaps TRBD1 as D (5 bases). Trimming cost V 3 bases and J 4 bases, with 30 bases left between them. This CDR3 region has 20 residues. Per germline, CDR1 LNHDA and CDR2 SQIVND (reference sequence). The CDR3 nucleotides are TGTGCCAGTAGTATCCGCGTCTCAGTCATCTCAAAAGGGGAAGGCACTGAAGCTTTCTTT. Its translation is CASSIRVSVISKGEGTEAFF.

J is TRBJ1-4 and V is TRBV30; no clear D gene. V shed 2 bases and J shed 2 bases, with 6 bases lying between them. Per the germline V gene, CDR1 is GTSNPN and CDR2 is SVGIG (reference sequence). This CDR3 has 13 amino acids. CDR3 in amino acids: CAWSRDTNEKLFF. The DNA of the CDR3 is TGTGCCTGGAGTAGAGATACTAATGAAAAACTGTTTTTT.

The chain employs TRBV7-2 and TRBJ2-6; tentative D call: TRBD2 (6 bases). This CDR3 has 14 amino acids. Deletions cut 8 bases from V and 3 bases from J, with 11 bases between. Germline V lookup: CDR1 SGHTA, CDR2 FQGNSA. Here the CDR3 reads CASAGSFGANVLTF. CDR3 in DNA: TGTGCCAGCGCGGGGTCCTTTGGGGCCAACGTCCTGACTTTC.

This clone was counted once. J is TRBJ2-5 and V is TRBV9, with 10 positions matching TRBD1. Germline trimming cut 2 bases from V and 5 bases from J; bases unmatched to any gene: 3. This CDR3 has 14 residues. Germline loops: CDR1 SGDLS, CDR2 YYNGEE. This chain's CDR3 is CASSVRTGGETQYF. CDR3 DNA: TGTGCCAGCAGCGTCAGGACAGGGGGGGAGACCCAGTACTTC.

This sequence joins TRBV7-9 and TRBJ2-2; D is possibly TRBD1 (6 bases). V was clipped by 0 bases and J by 5 bases, with 16 bases between them. The CDR3 is made up of 17 amino acids. Germline V CDR1 and CDR2: SEHNR, FQNEAQ (reference sequence). The CDR3 loop reads CASSLARETGSTGELFF. The CDR3 DNA follows: TGTGCCAGCAGCTTAGCTAGGGAGACAGGATCGACCGGGGAGCTGTTTTTT.

This chain links TRBV7-8 with TRBJ2-1; TRBD2 matches 7 bases. Germline CDR1 reads SGHVS; CDR2 reads FQNEAQ. There are 15 residues in the CDR3. The V segment lost 3 bases and the J segment 0 bases; nucleotides outside the gene matches: 2. The CDR3 loop reads CASSFGGGSYNEQFF. The CDR3 coding sequence is TGTGCCAGCAGCTTCGGCGGGGGCTCCTACAATGAGCAGTTCTTC.

This chain connects TRBV15 to TRBJ2-1; 8 bases are shared with TRBD2. CDR1 and CDR2 (germline): LNHNV, YYDKDF (reference sequence). The CDR3 extends over 17 amino acids. The V and J ends lost 3 bases and 2 bases, in that order; junction bases with no gene match: 9. This chain's CDR3 is CATSRQIAGPTYNEQFF. The CDR3 DNA sequence: TGTGCCACCAGCAGGCAAATAGCGGGACCCACCTACAATGAGCAGTTCTTC.

The rearrangement links TRBV15 to TRBJ2-1, with TRBD2 matching 9 bases. The germline V gene encodes CDR1 LNHNV and CDR2 YYDKDF (reference sequence). This CDR3 has 17 amino acids. Trimming at V came to 1 base and at J to 7 bases, leaving 11 bases not matched to a gene. CDR3 in amino acids: CATSRVPLAGRGNEQFF. For the CDR3, the DNA is TGTGCCACCAGCAGAGTCCCGCTAGCGGGAAGGGGGAATGAGCAGTTCTTC. The full variable domain, completed using reference TRBV15 and TRBJ2-1, is DAMVIQNPRYQVTQFGKPVTLSCSQTLNHNVMYWYQQKSSQAPKLLFHYYDKDFNNEADTPDNFQSRRPNTSFCFLDIRSPGLGDTAMYLCATSRVPLAGRGNEQFFGPGTRLTVL.

This chain links TRBV27 with TRBJ1-2; 9 nucleotides align to TRBD1. CDR1 and CDR2 (germline): MNHEY, SMNVEV (reference sequence). The V and J ends lost 5 bases and 7 bases, in that order; junction bases with no gene match: 8. CDR3 length equals 14 residues. The CDR3 reads CASSPGQGGSGYTF. In nucleotides, the CDR3 is TGTGCCAGCAGTCCGGGACAGGGCGGCTCTGGCTACACCTTC.

The V call is TRBV5-5, the J call TRBJ2-1; TRBD2 aligns across 9 bases. With 3 bases clipped from V and 7 bases from J, the junction kept 8 bases outside the gene matches. The germline gives CDR1 SGHKS, CDR2 YYEKEE (reference sequence). The CDR3 is 15 residues long. CDR3 DNA: TGTGCCAGCAGCTCGCTAGCGGGATCTGTTAATGAGCAGTTCTTC. This codes for CASSSLAGSVNEQFF.

V and J are TRBV24-1 and TRBJ2-1; 8 bases are a match to TRBD2. Trimming removed 7 bases from V and 3 bases from J; junction bases left unmatched: 10. Germline V gene sequence: CDR1 KGHDR, CDR2 SFDVKD. This CDR3 has 16 residues. The CDR3 loop reads CATSPLPSGSYNEQFF. The CDR3 DNA is TGTGCCACCAGCCCCCTTCCCAGCGGGAGCTACAATGAGCAGTTCTTC.

The chain uses TRBV7-7 and TRBJ2-1; TRBD2 matches 8 bases. V lost 5 bases to trimming and J lost 4 bases; unmatched junction nucleotides: 1. Germline V gene lookup returns CDR1 SSHAT and CDR2 FNYEAQ (reference sequence). The CDR3 has 13 amino acids. CDR3 residues: CASSASGYNEQFF. The DNA for the CDR3 is TGTGCCAGCAGCGCTAGCGGGTACAATGAGCAGTTCTTC.

The chain employs TRBV2 and TRBJ2-1, with 13 bases matching TRBD2. CDR1 and CDR2 (germline): SNHLY, FYNNEI. CDR3 length: 15 residues. V lost 4 bases and J lost 4; bases outside the gene matches: 1. CDR3 in DNA: TGTGCCAGCAGTGGGACTAGCGGGAGTTACAATGAGCAGTTCTTC. Its translation is CASSGTSGSYNEQFF.

V gene TRBV3-1 (or the pseudogene TRBV3-2) combines with J gene TRBJ1-2, with 9 bases lining up with TRBD1. CDR3 length: 16 amino acids. With 0 bases clipped from V and 7 bases from J, the junction kept 9 bases outside the gene matches. Germline values: CDR1 LGHDT, CDR2 YNNKEL (reference sequence). CDR3 nucleotides: TGTGCCAGCAGCCAAGAGGGAAACAGGGGGCGAGGTGGCTACACCTTC. The encoded protein is CASSQEGNRGRGGYTF.

Note on this clone: Other nucleotide sequences in the sample specify the same CDR3. The gene calls are TRBV20-1 and TRBJ1-1; D is undetermined. Trimming removed 6 bases at V and 1 base at J, with 6 bases between. Germline V gene sequence: CDR1 DFQATT, CDR2 SNEGSKA (reference sequence). CDR3 size: 11 residues. Here the CDR3 reads CSAPGNTEAFF. The CDR3, as DNA: TGCAGTGCCCCAGGGAACACTGAAGCTTTCTTT.

The chain combines TRBV6-4 with TRBJ1-5, with D possibly TRBD1 on 5 matching bases. This CDR3 has 14 residues. Trimming cost V 3 bases and J 2 bases, with 8 bases left between them. CDR1 and CDR2 from the germline V gene are MRHNA and SNTAGT. CDR3 sequence reads: CASSEGGGNQPQHF. CDR3 DNA sequence: TGTGCCAGCAGTGAGGGGGGGGGCAATCAGCCCCAGCATTTT.

The chain links TRBV12-3 or TRBV12-4 to TRBJ1-2; D unclear. V dropped 2 bases and J dropped 7 bases, with 8 bases sitting between them. The CDR3 length is 12 residues. The CDR3 reads CASSLSGIGYTF. The CDR3 DNA follows: TGTGCCAGCAGTTTATCGGGTATTGGCTACACCTTC.

This chain connects TRBV29-1 to TRBJ1-2; D perhaps matches TRBD1 (6 bases). Trimming took 4 bases from V and 5 from J, leaving 17 bases between them. CDR3 length: 14 amino acids. Germline lookup yields CDR1 SQVTM and CDR2 ANQGSEA. CDR3 sequence reads: CSVGPGQFLYGYTF. The CDR3 DNA sequence: TGCAGCGTTGGACCCGGACAGTTCCTATATGGCTACACCTTC.

The CDR3 nucleotides read TGTGCCAGCAGTCCAGGGTTAACAACCAGCAATCAGCCCCAGCATTTT. It is translated as CASSPGLTTSNQPQHF. The chain links TRBV6-6 to TRBJ1-5; D is perhaps TRBD1 (5 bases). The length of the CDR3 is 16 residues. Germline CDR1 MNHNY, CDR2 SVGAGI (reference sequence). Between the trimmed V and J ends, which lost 5 bases and 1 base, there was a span of 15 bases.

V usage is TRBV6-5 and J usage is TRBJ1-4; TRBD1 agrees at 8 bases. The CDR3 is made up of 15 amino acids. CDR1 is MNHEY, CDR2 SVGAGI, per germline. Losses at the gene ends were 5 bases for V and 5 bases for J; bases not matched to a gene: 7. CDR3 amino acids: CASSNGDRRNEKLFF. The DNA of the CDR3 is TGTGCCAGCAGTAACGGGGACAGGCGGAATGAAAAACTGTTTTTT.

The CDR3 reads CASSPLEQGPNTEAFF. The CDR3 DNA follows: TGTGCCAGCTCACCTCTTGAACAGGGCCCAAACACTGAAGCTTTCTTT. The chain joins TRBV18 to TRBJ1-1, with D possibly being TRBD1 (6 bases). The CDR3 spans 16 residues. The germline gives CDR1 KGHSH, CDR2 LQKENI. V shed 3 bases and J shed 2 bases, with 16 bases lying between them.

J is TRBJ1-2 and V is TRBV7-9, with TRBD1 matching over 12 bases. The CDR3 totals 15 residues. Trimming cost V 7 bases and J 4 bases; bases outside gene matches: 7. Germline CDR1 and CDR2: SEHNR and FQNEAQ (reference sequence). The CDR3 protein is CASTGDRGLGYGYTF. The CDR3 coding sequence is TGTGCCAGCACCGGGGACAGGGGGCTCGGCTATGGCTACACCTTC.

The rearrangement uses TRBV11-2 and TRBJ2-5, with 10 positions matching TRBD2. CDR1 and CDR2 from the germline V gene are SGHAT and FQNNGV. The CDR3 runs 16 residues. J gave up 1 base and V 5 bases, and 7 bases lay outside the gene matches. CDR3 sequence reads: CASSILAGELQETQYF. DNA of the CDR3: TGTGCCAGCAGCATCCTAGCGGGAGAGCTCCAAGAGACCCAGTACTTC.

V usage is TRBV19 and J usage is TRBJ1-2; D perhaps matches TRBD1 (5 bases). The CDR3 has 15 residues. The germline CDR1 and CDR2 sequences are LNHDA and SQIVND (reference sequence). Trimming took off 6 bases at V and 3 bases at J, with 17 bases between the two ends. The DNA for the CDR3 is TGTGCCAGTAGATCCTTCGGGGGAAACGACTATGGCTACACCTTC. Amino acids: CASRSFGGNDYGYTF.